What follows describes a single TCR beta chain. Enrolled during active infection, Seattle patients were then followed longitudinally. Authors' processing steps: Amplification with reference gene primers provided the estimates of nucleated cell counts. Profiling relied on immunoSEQ multiplex PCR, and the TCRdb table lists in-frame clones only, not all of them. The V and J calls and clone size were taken over from that table, and D and trimming were inferred from the DNA. Among under 350,000 clones listed, about 90% were seen once. These data originate in a study of blood T cell repertoires in COVID-19. The sequence was obtained from a woman in her 30s with COVID-19, enrolled during active disease. Material: peripheral blood.

CDR3: CATARASGGAGPDTQYF. The CDR3 nucleotides read TGTGCCACCGCTAGGGCTAGCGGGGGGGCTGGCCCAGATACGCAGTATTTT. The rearrangement joins TRBV10-3 to TRBJ2-3; 12 nucleotides line up with TRBD2. The CDR3 totals 17 residues. CDR1 and CDR2 from the germline V gene are ENHRY and SYGVKD. Trimming removed 10 bases from V and 4 bases from J; junction bases left unmatched: 15.